This TCR beta chain was sequenced in a study of neoadjuvant nivolumab and ipilimumab in lung cancer. V was trimmed by 5 bases and J by 0 bases, leaving 6 bases between them. The CDR3 extends over 13 amino acids. Germline-derived CDR1 and CDR2 are SGHNT and YYREEE (reference sequence). Clones were sequenced by immunoSEQ multiplex PCR, and TCRdb holds only the in-frame ones, with some missing. The table has tens of thousands of clones, about four fifths seen once. This sequence originates from an adult with non-small cell lung cancer. Source: peripheral blood, taken before neoadjuvant nivolumab, alone or with ipilimumab. The rearrangement uses TRBV5-4 and TRBJ2-1; no firm D call. The CDR3: CASRIDSYNEQFF. DNA for the CDR3: TGTGCCAGCAGAATTGACTCCTACAATGAGCAGTTCTTC.